Presented here are 17 T cell receptor beta chains from one specimen sequenced in a study of T cell clonotyping in hematopoietic cell transplantation. Libraries were prepared by immunoSEQ multiplex PCR; TCRdb keeps only in-frame clonotypes and omits some of them. The table includes around 40,000 clones, 85% to 95% detected once. The time point is: recipient sample about 28 days before transplant, after cytoreduction. The starting material was peripheral blood mononuclear cells, obtained before stem cell transplant. These receptors were taken from a man aged 40-49 years with chronic myeloid leukemia. Some clones in this sample may be carry-over from other donors' samples.

V and J are TRBV30 and TRBJ1-5, with a weak D call TRBD1 (5 bases). Trimming removed 5 bases at V and 5 bases at J, with 16 bases between. Germline V gene sequence: CDR1 GTSNPN, CDR2 SVGIG (reference sequence). This CDR3 comprises 14 residues. The CDR3 region has the DNA TGTGCCTGGTCCCTAGGGGTGGATGATCAGCCCCAGCATTTT. Protein product: CAWSLGVDDQPQHF.

The chain is built from TRBV2 and TRBJ2-3, with D maybe TRBD2 (5 bases). The CDR3 is made up of 11 amino acids. Germline values: CDR1 SNHLY, CDR2 FYNNEI. V lost 9 bases and J lost 4, with 8 bases in between. In DNA, the CDR3 is TGTGCCAGTAGAGCGGCAGATACGCAGTATTTT. Its translation: CASRAADTQYF.

The rearrangement links TRBV28 to TRBJ2-7, with a possible D match to TRBD2 (5 bases). With 6 bases removed from V and 4 bases from J, the gap between germline ends came to 10 bases. Per germline, CDR1 MDHEN and CDR2 SYDVKM. The CDR3 runs 12 residues. Here the CDR3 reads CASRTKGYEQYF. Here the CDR3 DNA reads TGTGCCAGCAGGACTAAAGGGTACGAGCAGTACTTC.

The V and J genes are TRBV7-2 and TRBJ1-5, with unresolved D. From germline, CDR1 is SGHTA and CDR2 FQGNSA. V lost 4 bases and J 1 base, leaving 23 bases between the germline ends. This CDR3 is 19 amino acids long. The chain's CDR3 is CASSSGDFRPRQSNQPQHF. Written as DNA, the CDR3 is TGTGCCAGCAGCTCAGGTGATTTTCGGCCCCGCCAGAGCAATCAGCCCCAGCATTTT. Filled out from reference TRBV7-2 and TRBJ1-5, the complete variable domain reads GAGVSQSPSNKVTEKGKDVELRCDPISGHTALYWYRQSLGQGLEFLIYFQGNSAPDKSGLPSDRFSAERTGGSVSTLTIQRTQQEDSAVYLCASSSGDFRPRQSNQPQHFGDGTRLSIL.

Written as DNA, the CDR3 is TGTGCCAGCAGTGAAATGAGCGGGGGGGCCCGAAAGACCCAGTACTTC. Translation: CASSEMSGGARKTQYF. The chain recombines TRBV25-1 with TRBJ2-5; 10 nucleotides match TRBD2. After removal of 2 bases from V and 6 bases from J, the junction contained 9 bases not matched to a gene. This CDR3 has 16 amino acids. Germline assignment: CDR1 MGHDK and CDR2 SYGVNS.

The chain couples TRBV7-9 to TRBJ1-2; no definite D call. Germline CDR1 and CDR2: SEHNR and FQNEAQ (reference sequence). Between the trimmed V and J ends, which lost 3 bases and 2 bases, there was a span of 13 bases. This CDR3 has 15 amino acids. The CDR3 reads CASSLPSRGNYGYTF. CDR3 nucleotides: TGTGCCAGCAGCTTGCCTTCAAGAGGAAACTATGGCTACACCTTC.

The chain employs TRBV29-1 and TRBJ2-7, with 8 bases lining up with TRBD1. Trimming removed 1 base from V and 3 bases from J; junction bases left unmatched: 5. The CDR3 is 14 residues long. CDR1 is SQVTM, CDR2 ANQGSEA, per germline. The CDR3 sequence: CSVEVRDRHYEQYF. The CDR3 region has the DNA TGCAGCGTTGAAGTACGGGACAGGCACTACGAGCAGTACTTC.

This sequence joins TRBV29-1 and TRBJ1-5; 12 bases match TRBD1. The germline V gene has CDR1 SQVTM and CDR2 ANQGSEA. Unmatched junction bases numbered 8, after V lost 6 bases and J lost 5 bases. The CDR3 runs to 15 residues. The CDR3 region is CSVGTGGAGDQPQHF. The CDR3 coding sequence is TGCAGCGTGGGGACAGGGGGCGCGGGGGATCAGCCCCAGCATTTT. The variable domain in full, with the rest retrieved from reference TRBV29-1 and TRBJ1-5, is SAVISQKPSRDICQRGTSLTIQCQVDSQVTMMFWYRQQPGQSLTLIATANQGSEATYESGFVIDKFPISRPNLTFSTLTVSNMSPEDSSIYLCSVGTGGAGDQPQHFGDGTRLSIL.

This clone showed up just once. V usage is TRBV29-1 and J usage is TRBJ1-2, with TRBD1 identical over 10 bases. CDR1 SQVTM and CDR2 ANQGSEA come from the germline V gene. The CDR3 runs 13 residues. V lost 7 bases, J lost 12 bases, and 14 bases stayed unmatched. The CDR3 loop is CSGRRDRGLPDTF. In DNA form, the CDR3 reads TGCAGCGGTAGACGGGACAGGGGTCTTCCGGACACCTTC.

This sequence joins TRBV6-5 and TRBJ2-2; TRBD1 aligns across 8 bases. V lost 2 bases and J lost 3; bases outside the gene matches: 5. The CDR3 consists of 16 residues. The germline V gene encodes CDR1 MNHEY and CDR2 SVGAGI. Written as DNA, the CDR3 is TGTGCCAGCAGTTACAACCAGGGGGCGGACACCGGGGAGCTGTTTTTT. Translated, it gives CASSYNQGADTGELFF.

The chain employs TRBV7-9 and TRBJ1-4; D may be TRBD1 (5 bases). There are 14 residues in the CDR3. Germline V lookup: CDR1 SEHNR, CDR2 FQNEAQ (reference sequence). Trimming took off 6 bases at V and 8 bases at J, with 16 bases between the two ends. The CDR3 spells CASSPGQGGEKLFF. The CDR3 DNA follows: TGTGCCAGCAGTCCCGGGCAGGGCGGGGAAAAACTGTTTTTT.

The V and J genes are TRBV30 and TRBJ1-1; 8 nucleotides agree with TRBD1. CDR1 GTSNPN and CDR2 SVGIG come from the germline V gene (reference sequence). V lost 3 bases and J lost 1; bases outside the gene matches: 7. The CDR3 sequence is 15 residues long. CDR3 sequence (DNA): TGTGCCTGGAGATTCCGGGACAGGCGGAACACTGAAGCTTTCTTT. It yields the protein CAWRFRDRRNTEAFF.

This rearrangement joins TRBV6-1 to TRBJ2-1; a possible D gene is TRBD2 (5 bases). Germline V lookup: CDR1 MNHNS, CDR2 SASEGT. This CDR3 has 15 amino acids. Trimming removed 6 bases from V and 6 bases from J, with 18 bases in between. The CDR3 sequence: CASRERGQVANEQFF. CDR3 DNA: TGTGCCAGCAGGGAACGAGGGCAGGTGGCCAATGAGCAGTTCTTC.

This chain joins TRBV27 and TRBJ1-4, with a tentative D call TRBD1 (5 bases). Germline CDR1 and CDR2: MNHEY and SMNVEV (reference sequence). V lost 7 bases and J lost 0, with 21 bases in between. There are 18 residues in the CDR3. The CDR3 reads CASTGPLPALATNEKLFF. The CDR3 bases are TGTGCCAGCACGGGGCCTTTGCCGGCCTTAGCAACTAATGAAAAACTGTTTTTT.

This clone has just one count. V gene TRBV7-2 combines with J gene TRBJ1-2; 11 positions agree with TRBD1. Unmatched junction bases numbered 6, after V lost 0 bases and J lost 0 bases. This CDR3 comprises 18 residues. Germline V gene data show CDR1 as SGHTA and CDR2 as FQGNSA. The CDR3 sequence is CASSLALGTGGTNYGYTF. The CDR3 coding sequence is TGTGCCAGCAGCTTAGCTTTAGGGACAGGGGGGACTAACTATGGCTACACCTTC.

The rearrangement joins TRBV10-3 to TRBJ1-5; 7 positions match TRBD1. Germline values: CDR1 ENHRY, CDR2 SYGVKD. Unmatched junction bases numbered 4, after V lost 4 bases and J lost 1 base. The CDR3 runs 15 residues. As DNA, the CDR3 is TGTGCCATCAGTGCGGAGGGGGCCAGCAATCAGCCCCAGCATTTT. Its translation is CAISAEGASNQPQHF.

The rearrangement links TRBV30 to TRBJ1-4; tentative D call: TRBD1 (6 bases). Per germline, CDR1 GTSNPN and CDR2 SVGIG (reference sequence). V was clipped by 0 bases and J by 7 bases, with 21 bases between them. The CDR3 is 17 residues long. CDR3 nucleotide sequence: TGTGCCTGGAGTGTGGGTAGGGTCAGGGGAGACCGTGAAAAACTGTTTTTT. Its protein product is CAWSVGRVRGDREKLFF.